Reported below is one T cell receptor (beta chain). The antigen remains undetermined. The germline CDR1 and CDR2 sequences are SQVTM and ANQGSEA. The V end lost 1 base, the J end lost 4 bases, and 8 bases lay between the germline ends. This CDR3 is built from 13 residues. This sample was taken from a study of early T cells in non-severe SARS-CoV-2 infection. Study information: Sequencing used unsorted whole-blood bulk RNA, so chains lack pairing.

Unique molecular identifiers were added to individual cDNA molecules. Using its own MiXCR run on the 5' RACE reads, TCRdb lists one record per CDR3 protein. The top ten clones hold 5.9% of a sample with over 60,000 distinct CDR3 sequences, 9.5% of them seen once. Study-level results: Missing private and CD4 specificities, VDJdb matching favored anti-spike CD8 responses.

The chain recombines TRBV29-1 with TRBJ1-3; D uncertain. Sequencing input: whole blood. The sequence was obtained from an adult who was a healthcare worker with PCR-confirmed SARS-CoV-2 infection or an uninfected control (not recorded which). The CDR3 DNA reads as TGCAGCGTTGAAGGGGATGGCGGAAACACCATATATTTT. It translates to CSVEGDGGNTIYF.